This entry is about one T cell receptor beta chain. The target antigen is unknown. The record originates from a study of cytomegalovirus exposure and HLA in healthy donors. General observations from the study: There were a few CMV-associated chains whose specificity for CMV antigens was confirmed in vitro.

This PCR relied on a set of 60 Vbeta primers and 13 Jbeta primers. TCRdb's copy holds only in-frame clones and misses some; the assay was immunoSEQ multiplex PCR. The sample has around 100,000 clones; the top ten hold roughly 0.64%. In germline, CDR1 is SGHTA, CDR2 FQGNSA. Trimming removed 2 bases from V and 4 bases from J, with 9 bases in between. The CDR3 is 15 residues long. The donors gave bone marrow, and they were healthy. The sample comprised PBMCs. The rearrangement links TRBV7-2 to TRBJ1-6; D remains ambiguous. This TCR came from a man over 45 in good health and CMV-seronegative. DNA for the CDR3: TGTGCCAGCAGCTTATCGGGGTTTTATAATTCACCCCTCCACTTT. Encoded protein: CASSLSGFYNSPLHF.